Listed below are T cell receptor beta chains from one sample, sequenced in a study of blood T cell repertoires in COVID-19. Measured with immunoSEQ multiplex PCR; TCRdb has only the in-frame clones, and not every one. The data show around 310,000 clones, with roughly 89% seen just once and almost 9.5% held by the top ten. The source material was PBMCs or T cells enriched from blood (not recorded which). These TCRs come from a woman aged 25 to 45 who had recovered from COVID-19. The CDR3 runs from the conserved cysteine through the conserved F or W. D genes are given only for firm matches. Clone size appears in some rows only: once, few, many, or a class for an expanded clone.

D gene	V gene	J gene	clone size	CDR3 protein	CDR3 DNA
NA	TRBV2	TRBJ2-4	NA	CASRDSLAKNIQYF	TGTGCCAGCAGGGACAGCCTAGCCAAAAACATTCAGTACTTC
NA	TRBV2	TRBJ2-7	NA	CASRQQPSREQYF	TGTGCCAGCCGACAGCAGCCCTCGAGGGAGCAGTACTTC
TRBD1	TRBV5-8	TRBJ1-2	NA	CASSPGQGIYGYTF	TGTGCCAGCAGCCCGGGACAGGGGATCTATGGCTACACCTTC
NA	TRBV3-1/TRBV3-2	TRBJ2-7	NA	CASSQDFFGRATYEQYF	TGTGCCAGCAGCCAAGACTTTTTTGGGAGAGCCACCTACGAGCAGTACTTC
NA	TRBV5-1	TRBJ1-4	NA	CASQTENNEKLFF	TGCGCCAGCCAGACAGAGAATAATGAAAAACTGTTTTTT
NA	TRBV19	TRBJ1-1	NA	CASRLGEATEAFF	TGTGCCAGTAGGCTCGGGGAGGCGACTGAAGCTTTCTTT
TRBD1	TRBV3-1/TRBV3-2	TRBJ1-1	NA	CASSRGQGVTEAFF	TGTGCCAGCAGCCGAGGACAGGGGGTCACTGAAGCTTTCTTT
NA	TRBV4-1	TRBJ2-7	NA	CASSQKTPFRYEQYF	TGCGCCAGCAGCCAAAAGACACCTTTCCGATACGAGCAGTACTTC
NA	TRBV7-8	TRBJ1-5	NA	CASHPAGGRSNQPQHF	TGTGCCAGCCACCCCGCGGGGGGGCGAAGCAATCAGCCCCAGCATTTT
TRBD2	TRBV9	TRBJ2-1	NA	CASSVVASGSGEQFF	TGTGCCAGCAGCGTAGTGGCTAGCGGGAGTGGTGAGCAGTTCTTC
TRBD1	TRBV7-3	TRBJ2-1	few	CASSRDRGHNEQFF	TGTGCCAGCAGCCGGGACAGGGGACACAATGAGCAGTTCTTC
NA	TRBV27	TRBJ1-1	few	CASSLPRPNTEAFF	TGTGCCAGCAGTTTACCCAGGCCCAACACTGAAGCTTTCTTT
NA	TRBV27	TRBJ1-6	NA	CASSLLGRQTNSPLHF	TGTGCCAGCAGCCTCTTAGGAAGACAGACGAATTCACCCCTCCACTTT
NA	TRBV10-3	TRBJ2-1	NA	CAIGDGHNEQFF	TGTGCCATTGGAGATGGCCACAATGAGCAGTTCTTC
NA	TRBV5-1	TRBJ1-1	NA	CASSPEGNTEAFF	TGCGCCAGCAGCCCGGAGGGGAACACTGAAGCTTTCTTT
TRBD2	TRBV6-5	TRBJ2-3	NA	CASSYSAGVTTDTQYF	TGTGCCAGCAGTTACTCTGCGGGAGTCACGACAGATACGCAGTATTTT
NA	TRBV9	TRBJ1-4	NA	CASSVGTGGEKLFF	TGTGCCAGCAGCGTTGGGACGGGGGGTGAAAAACTGTTTTTT
NA	TRBV6-2/TRBV6-3	TRBJ2-6	NA	CASSKEGAYGANVLTF	TGTGCCAGCAGTAAGGAGGGGGCATACGGGGCCAACGTCCTGACTTTC
NA	TRBV10-3	TRBJ2-5	NA	CAISEFDNKETQYF	TGTGCCATCAGTGAGTTCGACAATAAAGAGACCCAGTACTTC
TRBD2	TRBV9	TRBJ2-3	NA	CASSTTTSWNTDTQYF	TGTGCCAGCAGCACCACGACTAGCTGGAACACAGATACGCAGTATTTT
NA	TRBV2	TRBJ1-5	NA	CASSENRGNQPQHF	TGTGCCAGCAGTGAAAATAGGGGAAATCAGCCCCAGCATTTT
TRBD1	TRBV30	TRBJ1-5	NA	CAYTTGGGGQPQHF	TGTGCCTATACGACAGGGGGCGGCGGTCAGCCCCAGCATTTT